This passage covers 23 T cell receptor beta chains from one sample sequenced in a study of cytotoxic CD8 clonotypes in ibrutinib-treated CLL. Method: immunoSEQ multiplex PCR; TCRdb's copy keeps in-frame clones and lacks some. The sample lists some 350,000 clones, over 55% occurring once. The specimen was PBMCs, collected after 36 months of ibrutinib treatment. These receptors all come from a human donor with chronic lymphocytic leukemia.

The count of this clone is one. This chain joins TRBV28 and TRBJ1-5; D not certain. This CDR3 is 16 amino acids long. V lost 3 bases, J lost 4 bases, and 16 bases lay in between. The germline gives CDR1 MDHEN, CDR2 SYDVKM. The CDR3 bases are TGTGCCAGCAGTTTTCTAAGGGCAGACGGGAATCAGCCCCAGCATTTT. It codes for CASSFLRADGNQPQHF.

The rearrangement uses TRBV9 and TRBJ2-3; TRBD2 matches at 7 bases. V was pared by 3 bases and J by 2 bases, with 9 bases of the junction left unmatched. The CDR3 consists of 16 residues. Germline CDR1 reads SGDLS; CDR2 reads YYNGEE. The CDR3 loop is CASSGGTGGTTDTQYF. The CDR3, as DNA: TGTGCCAGCAGCGGGGGTACGGGAGGAACCACAGATACGCAGTATTTT.

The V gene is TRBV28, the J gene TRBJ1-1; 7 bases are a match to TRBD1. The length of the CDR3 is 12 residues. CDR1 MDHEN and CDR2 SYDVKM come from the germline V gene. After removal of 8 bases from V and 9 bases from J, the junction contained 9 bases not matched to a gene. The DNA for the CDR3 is TGTGCCAGCCTGCAGGGGGTAGGGAAAGCTTTCTTT. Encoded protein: CASLQGVGKAFF.

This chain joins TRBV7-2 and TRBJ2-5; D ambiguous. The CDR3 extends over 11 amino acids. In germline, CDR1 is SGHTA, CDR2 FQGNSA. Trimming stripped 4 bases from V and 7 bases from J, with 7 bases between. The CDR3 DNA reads TGTGCCAGCAGCTCGGTTTGGACCCAGTACTTC. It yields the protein CASSSVWTQYF.

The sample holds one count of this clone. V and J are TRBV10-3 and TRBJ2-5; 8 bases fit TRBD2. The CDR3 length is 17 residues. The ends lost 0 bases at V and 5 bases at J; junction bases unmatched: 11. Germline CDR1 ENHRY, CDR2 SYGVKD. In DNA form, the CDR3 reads TGTGCCATCAGTGAGTCGAAAATAGCGGGATTGGAGGAGACCCAGTACTTC. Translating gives CAISESKIAGLEETQYF.

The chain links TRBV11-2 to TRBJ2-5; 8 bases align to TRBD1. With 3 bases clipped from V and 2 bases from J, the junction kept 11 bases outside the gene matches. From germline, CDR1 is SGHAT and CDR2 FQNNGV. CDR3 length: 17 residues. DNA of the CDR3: TGTGCCAGCAGCTTTACAACGACAGGGGTGGATCAAGAGACCCAGTACTTC. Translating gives CASSFTTTGVDQETQYF.

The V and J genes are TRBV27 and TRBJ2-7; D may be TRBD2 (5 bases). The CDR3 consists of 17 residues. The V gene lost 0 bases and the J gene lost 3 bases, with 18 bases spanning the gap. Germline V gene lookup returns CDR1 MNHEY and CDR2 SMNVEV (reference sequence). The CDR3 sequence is CASSLSVGGFAIYEQYF. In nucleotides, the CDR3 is TGTGCCAGCAGTTTATCGGTGGGCGGGTTTGCGATCTACGAGCAGTACTTC.

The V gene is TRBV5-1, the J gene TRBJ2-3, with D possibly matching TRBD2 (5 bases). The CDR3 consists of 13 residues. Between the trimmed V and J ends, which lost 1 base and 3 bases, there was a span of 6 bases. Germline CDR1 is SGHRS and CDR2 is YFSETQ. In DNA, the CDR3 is TGCGCCAGCAGCTTGAGGGAGACAGATACGCAGTATTTT. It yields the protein CASSLRETDTQYF.

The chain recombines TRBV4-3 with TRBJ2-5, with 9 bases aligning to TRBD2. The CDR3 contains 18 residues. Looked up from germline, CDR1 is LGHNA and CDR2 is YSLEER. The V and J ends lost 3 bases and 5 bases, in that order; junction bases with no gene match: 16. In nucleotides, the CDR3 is TGCGCCAGCAGCCACCGCGGAATGGCGGGGGGGCCCCGGGAGACCCAGTACTTC. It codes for CASSHRGMAGGPRETQYF.

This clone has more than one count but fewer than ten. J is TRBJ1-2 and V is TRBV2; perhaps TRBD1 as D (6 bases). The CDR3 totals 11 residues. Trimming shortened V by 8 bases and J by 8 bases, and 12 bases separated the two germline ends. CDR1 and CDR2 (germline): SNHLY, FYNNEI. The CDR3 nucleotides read TGTGCCAGCTTTACAGGGTGGGGCTACACCTTC. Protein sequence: CASFTGWGYTF.

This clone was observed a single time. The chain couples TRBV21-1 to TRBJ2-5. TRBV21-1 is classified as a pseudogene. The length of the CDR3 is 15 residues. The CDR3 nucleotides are TGTGCCAGCAGCCCGGAAGGACGAACTCAAGAGACCCAGTACTTC. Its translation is CASSPEGRTQETQYF.

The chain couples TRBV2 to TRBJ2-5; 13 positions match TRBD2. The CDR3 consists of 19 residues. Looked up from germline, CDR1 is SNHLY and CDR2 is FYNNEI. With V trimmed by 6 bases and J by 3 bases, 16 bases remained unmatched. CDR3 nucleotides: TGTGCCAGCAGCCCCAGGGCCCACTGGACTAGCGGGAGAAAAGAGACCCAGTACTTC. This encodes CASSPRAHWTSGRKETQYF.

CDR3 amino acids: CASSLGGGPMAYEQYF. For the CDR3, the DNA is TGCGCCAGCAGCTTGGGTGGGGGGCCAATGGCCTACGAGCAGTACTTC. The rearrangement links TRBV5-1 to TRBJ2-7; D tentatively reads TRBD1 or TRBD2 (6 bases each). Trimming took off 0 bases at V and 2 bases at J, with 15 bases between the two ends. This CDR3 comprises 16 residues. Germline values: CDR1 SGHRS, CDR2 YFSETQ.

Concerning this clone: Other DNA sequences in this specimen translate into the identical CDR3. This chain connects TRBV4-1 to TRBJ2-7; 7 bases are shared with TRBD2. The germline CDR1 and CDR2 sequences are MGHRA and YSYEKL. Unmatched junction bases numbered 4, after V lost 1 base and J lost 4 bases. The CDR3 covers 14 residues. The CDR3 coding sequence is TGCGCCAGCAGCCAAGTTTGGGGGGGGTACGAGCAGTACTTC. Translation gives CASSQVWGGYEQYF.

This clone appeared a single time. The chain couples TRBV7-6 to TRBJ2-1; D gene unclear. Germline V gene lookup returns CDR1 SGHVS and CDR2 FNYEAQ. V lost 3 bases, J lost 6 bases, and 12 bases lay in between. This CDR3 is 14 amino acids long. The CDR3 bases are TGTGCCAGCAGCTTGCGGTCGAGAAGCAATGAGCAGTTCTTC. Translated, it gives CASSLRSRSNEQFF.

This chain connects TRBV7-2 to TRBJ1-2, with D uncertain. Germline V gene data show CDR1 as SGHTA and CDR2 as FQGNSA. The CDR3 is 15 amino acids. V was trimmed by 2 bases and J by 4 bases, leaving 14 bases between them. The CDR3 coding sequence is TGTGCCAGCAGCTTAATTCCGCGGATGACCTATGGCTACACCTTC. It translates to CASSLIPRMTYGYTF.

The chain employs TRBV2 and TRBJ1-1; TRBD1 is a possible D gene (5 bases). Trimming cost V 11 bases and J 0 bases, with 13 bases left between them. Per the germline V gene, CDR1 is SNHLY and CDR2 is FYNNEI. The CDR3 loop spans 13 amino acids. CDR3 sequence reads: CAGRQTMNTEAFF. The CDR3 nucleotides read TGTGCCGGACGACAGACCATGAACACTGAAGCTTTCTTT.

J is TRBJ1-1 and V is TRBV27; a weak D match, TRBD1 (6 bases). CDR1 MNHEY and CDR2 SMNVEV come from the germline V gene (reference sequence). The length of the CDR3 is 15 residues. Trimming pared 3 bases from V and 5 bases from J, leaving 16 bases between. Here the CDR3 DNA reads TGTGCCAGCAGTTTTCGGGGGGGGCTACATACTGAAGCTTTCTTT. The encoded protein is CASSFRGGLHTEAFF.

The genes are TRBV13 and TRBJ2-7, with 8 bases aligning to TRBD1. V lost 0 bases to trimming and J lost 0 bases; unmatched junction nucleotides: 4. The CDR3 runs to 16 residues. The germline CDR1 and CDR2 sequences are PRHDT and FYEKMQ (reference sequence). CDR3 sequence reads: CASSLGAGQVSYEQYF. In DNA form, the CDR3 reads TGTGCCAGCAGCTTAGGGGCGGGACAGGTCTCCTACGAGCAGTACTTC.

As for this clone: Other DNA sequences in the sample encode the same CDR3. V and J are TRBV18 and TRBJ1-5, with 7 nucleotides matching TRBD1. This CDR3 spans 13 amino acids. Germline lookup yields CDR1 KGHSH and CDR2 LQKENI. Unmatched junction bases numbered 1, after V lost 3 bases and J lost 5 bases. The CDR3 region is CASSPQGDQPQHF. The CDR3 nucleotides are TGTGCCAGCTCACCTCAGGGGGATCAGCCCCAGCATTTT.

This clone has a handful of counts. DNA for the CDR3: TGTGCCAGCAGCTTAGGGCGGGGGATTTATAATTCACCCCTCCACTTT. This translates into CASSLGRGIYNSPLHF. The rearrangement uses TRBV11-2 and TRBJ1-6, with a tentative D call TRBD1 (5 bases). CDR3 length: 16 residues. Germline V gene sequence: CDR1 SGHAT, CDR2 FQNNGV. Trimming shortened V by 1 base and J by 4 bases, and 11 bases separated the two germline ends.

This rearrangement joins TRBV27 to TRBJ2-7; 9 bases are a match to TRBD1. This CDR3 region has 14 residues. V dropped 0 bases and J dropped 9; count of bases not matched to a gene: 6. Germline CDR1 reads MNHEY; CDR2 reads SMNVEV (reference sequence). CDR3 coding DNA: TGTGCCAGCAGTTTATCCCGACAGGGGGGCGCGCAGTACTTC. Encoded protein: CASSLSRQGGAQYF.

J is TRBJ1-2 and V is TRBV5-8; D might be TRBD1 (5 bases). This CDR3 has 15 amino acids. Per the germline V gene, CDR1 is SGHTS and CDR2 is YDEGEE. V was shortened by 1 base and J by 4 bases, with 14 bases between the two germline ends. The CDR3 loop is CASSLKGPPLYGYTF. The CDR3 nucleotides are TGTGCCAGCAGCTTGAAGGGACCCCCACTCTATGGCTACACCTTC.